This paragraph reports one T cell receptor beta chain. Germline V CDR1 and CDR2: SGHTA, FQGNSA. V shed 5 bases, J shed 3 bases, and the junction held 10 bases outside the gene matches. This CDR3 has 17 residues. This sample is part of a study of identifying expanded T cells in peripheral blood. No infections or other immune events were documented during collection. Clones were read by immunoSEQ multiplex PCR, and TCRdb kept only the in-frame ones, dropping some. The table has about 100,000 clones, roughly 87% seen once. Sequenced material: blood. The TCR sequence derives from a person aged 18-69 years in good health. The chain links TRBV7-2 to TRBJ2-7; 13 bases map to TRBD2. CDR3 loop: CASSRTSGGAPFYEQYF. Written as DNA, the CDR3 is TGTGCCAGCAGCAGAACTAGCGGGGGGGCCCCATTCTACGAGCAGTACTTC.